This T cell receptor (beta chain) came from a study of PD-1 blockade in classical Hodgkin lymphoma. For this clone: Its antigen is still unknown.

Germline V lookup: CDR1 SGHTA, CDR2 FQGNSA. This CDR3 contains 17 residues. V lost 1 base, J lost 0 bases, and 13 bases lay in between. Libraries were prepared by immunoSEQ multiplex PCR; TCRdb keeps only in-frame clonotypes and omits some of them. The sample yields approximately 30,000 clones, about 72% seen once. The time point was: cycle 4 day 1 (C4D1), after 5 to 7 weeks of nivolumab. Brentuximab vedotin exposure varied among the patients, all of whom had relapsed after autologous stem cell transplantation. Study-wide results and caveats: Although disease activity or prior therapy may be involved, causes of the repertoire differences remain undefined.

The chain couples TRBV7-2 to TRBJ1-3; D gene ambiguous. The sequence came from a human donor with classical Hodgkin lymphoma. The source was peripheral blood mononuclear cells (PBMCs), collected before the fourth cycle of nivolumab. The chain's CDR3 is CASSLVPETFSGNTIYF. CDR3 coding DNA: TGTGCCAGCAGCTTAGTTCCCGAAACCTTCTCTGGAAACACCATATATTTT.